This is a list of T cell receptor beta chains from one sample in a study of breast tumors, draining lymph nodes, adjacent tissues. TCRdb independently ran MiXCR on the multiplex PCR reads; one entry per CDR3 protein. The sample holds around 230,000 distinct CDR3 sequences, 30% to 35% seen once. Sequenced sample: axillary lymph node tissue. The receptors were sampled from a female donor with breast cancer. Some clones in this sample may be carry-over from other donors' samples. Each CDR3 is given without its conserved first and last residue. Part of the rows lack a size; the others show once, few, many or a class for expanded clones.

length,size,J,V,CDR3
13,-,TRBJ1-4,TRBV7-2,ASSPTGTGHEKLF
16,-,TRBJ2-3,TRBV19,ASSIAGAAGDPTDTQY
13,-,TRBJ1-1,TRBV7-2,ASSGTAYLNTEAF
10,many,TRBJ2-5,TRBV20-1,SAVGGGETQY
13,many,TRBJ1-4,TRBV19,ASSIMGTANEKLF
13,many,TRBJ2-3,TRBV19,ASSITGRGTDTQY
11,-,TRBJ1-4,TRBV20-1,SARGARGEKLF
12,many,TRBJ1-1,TRBV2,ASRFGGGGTEAF
12,-,TRBJ2-5,TRBV2,ASSGGQGQETQY
12,many,TRBJ2-7,TRBV12-3/TRBV12-4,ASSPGLANYEQY
13,-,TRBJ2-1,TRBV10-3,AISAGTGPNNEQF
13,many,TRBJ2-3,TRBV20-1,SARDPGGGTDTQY
14,many,TRBJ2-7,TRBV6-6,ASSRPPGQQPYEQY
12,-,TRBJ2-5,TRBV5-1,ASSLGGPGETQY
11,many,TRBJ1-3,TRBV20-1,SAAGGAGNTIY
15,-,TRBJ2-1,TRBV18,ASSPAGGRASYNEQF
13,many,TRBJ2-7,TRBV4-1,ASSQDWDPAYEQY
15,-,TRBJ1-5,TRBV19,ASSIRRGSNSNQPQH
13,-,TRBJ2-7,TRBV27,ASSLQGSPTYEQY
14,many,TRBJ2-6,TRBV11-3,ASSDPTVPGANVLT
12,-,TRBJ2-7,TRBV7-8,ASSPGQGVAEQY
13,-,TRBJ2-3,TRBV3-1,ASSRLAGYTDMQY
12,many,TRBJ2-5,TRBV29-1,SVAADRSQETQY
11,-,TRBJ2-5,TRBV28,ASSTTGSETQY
13,-,TRBJ2-7,TRBV15,ATSSSGQGAYEQY
12,many,TRBJ1-5,TRBV7-9,ASSRDRPDQPQH
12,-,TRBJ1-2,TRBV20-1,SASGLVLDYGYT
12,many,TRBJ1-2,TRBV19,ASSTPTGLGGYT
13,once,TRBJ2-7,TRBV7-2,ASSLDRLPSYEQY
11,-,TRBJ2-5,TRBV7-2,ASSSRYGETQY
12,many,TRBJ1-2,TRBV11-2,ASSLGQGAYGYT
17,few,TRBJ2-2,TRBV7-9,ASSQKMTSGGTNTGELF
13,many,TRBJ2-7,TRBV7-6,ASSSTVGTAYEQY
11,-,TRBJ2-6,TRBV19,ASRTEGSNTEA
14,many,TRBJ1-6,TRBV24-1,ATQMGGDSHNSPLH
11,-,TRBJ1-1,TRBV7-3,ASSSHLNTEAF
13,once,TRBJ2-3,TRBV6-2/TRBV6-3,ASTSGTPKTDTQY
13,-,TRBJ2-3,TRBV7-7,ASSLKQGETDTQY
10,-,TRBJ2-6,TRBV10-3,AISETVNVLT
19,-,TRBJ2-6,TRBV12-3/TRBV12-4,ASSPVGKTGELFFGANVLT
15,-,TRBJ1-5,TRBV7-8,ASSLWTVGNSNQPQH
11,-,TRBJ1-2,TRBV7-2,ASSRLASYGYT
12,-,TRBJ2-5,TRBV24-1,ASSLKGAGKTQY
12,many,TRBJ2-7,TRBV11-2,ASSLTGTNHEQY
13,-,TRBJ2-1,TRBV6-2/TRBV6-3,ASSLGDGKYNEQF
11,-,TRBJ2-7,TRBV7-7,ARSGQGYNEQY
12,-,TRBJ1-2,TRBV6-5,ASSRHRGADGYT